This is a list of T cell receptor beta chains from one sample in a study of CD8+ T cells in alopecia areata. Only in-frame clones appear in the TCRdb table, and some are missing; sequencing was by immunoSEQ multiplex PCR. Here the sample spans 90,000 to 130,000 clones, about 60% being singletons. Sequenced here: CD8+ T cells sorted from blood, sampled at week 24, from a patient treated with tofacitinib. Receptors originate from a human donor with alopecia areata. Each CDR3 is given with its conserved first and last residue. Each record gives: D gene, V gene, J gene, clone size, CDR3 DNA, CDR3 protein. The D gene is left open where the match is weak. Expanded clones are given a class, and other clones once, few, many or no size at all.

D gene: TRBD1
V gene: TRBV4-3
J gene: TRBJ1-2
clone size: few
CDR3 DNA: TGCGCCAGCAGCCCTACGTCGGGGACAGGGGGCTGGTTGTATGGCTACACCTTC
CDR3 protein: CASSPTSGTGGWLYGYTF

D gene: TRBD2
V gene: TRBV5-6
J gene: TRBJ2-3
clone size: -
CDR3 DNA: TGTGCCAGCAGCTTGGCCTCTAGCGGATACACAGATACGCAGTATTTT
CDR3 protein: CASSLASSGYTDTQYF

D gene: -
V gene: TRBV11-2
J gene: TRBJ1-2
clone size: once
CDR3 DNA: TGTGCCAGCAGCCCAATTAAAGGCCGTCCGGGGAAGAACTATGGCTACACCTTC
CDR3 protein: CASSPIKGRPGKNYGYTF

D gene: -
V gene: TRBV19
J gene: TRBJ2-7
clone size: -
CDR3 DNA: TGTGCCAGTAGTGCGACACCGGAGGCCTACGAGCAGTACTTC
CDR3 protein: CASSATPEAYEQYF

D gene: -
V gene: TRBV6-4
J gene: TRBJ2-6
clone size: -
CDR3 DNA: TGTGCCAGCAGTCCGGAAAGCTCTGGGGCCAACGTCCTGACTTTC
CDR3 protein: CASSPESSGANVLTF

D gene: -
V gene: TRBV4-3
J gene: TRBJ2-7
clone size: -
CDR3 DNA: TGCGCCAGCAGCCAGGGGACGGCTCTCCCTTACGAGCAGTACTTC
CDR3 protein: CASSQGTALPYEQYF

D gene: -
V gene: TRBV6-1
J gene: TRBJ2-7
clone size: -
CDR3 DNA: TGTGCCAGCAGGGAAGCTGCCTCCTACGAGCAGTACTTC
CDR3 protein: CASREAASYEQYF

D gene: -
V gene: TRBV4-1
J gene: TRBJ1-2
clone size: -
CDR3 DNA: TGCGCCAGCAGCCAAGAGATAGGGCACTATGGCTACACCTTC
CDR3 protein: CASSQEIGHYGYTF

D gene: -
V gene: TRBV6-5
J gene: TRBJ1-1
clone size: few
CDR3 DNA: TGTGCCAGCAGTTACCGGATAAACACTGAAGCTTTCTTT
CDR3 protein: CASSYRINTEAFF

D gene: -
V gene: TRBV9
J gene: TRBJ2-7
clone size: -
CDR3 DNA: TGTGCCAGCAGCGTAGGGGACGGATCCTACGAGCAGTACTTC
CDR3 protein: CASSVGDGSYEQYF

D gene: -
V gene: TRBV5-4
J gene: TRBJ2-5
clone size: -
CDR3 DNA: TGTGCCAGCAGCTTGGAACAAGGACAAGAGACCCAGTACTTC
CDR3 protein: CASSLEQGQETQYF

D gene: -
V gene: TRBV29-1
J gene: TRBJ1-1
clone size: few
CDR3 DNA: TGCAGCGTTGAGGCAGGGAACACTGAAGCTTTCTTT
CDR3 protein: CSVEAGNTEAFF

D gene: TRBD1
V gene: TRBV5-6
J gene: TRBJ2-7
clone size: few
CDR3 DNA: TGTGCCAGCAGCTATGACAGGGACTACGAGCAGTACTTC
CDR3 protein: CASSYDRDYEQYF

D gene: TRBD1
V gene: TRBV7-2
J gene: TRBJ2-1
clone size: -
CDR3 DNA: TGTGCCAGCAGCTTAGAGGGGACAGGGGGCTTCTACAATGAGCAGTTCTTC
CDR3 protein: CASSLEGTGGFYNEQFF

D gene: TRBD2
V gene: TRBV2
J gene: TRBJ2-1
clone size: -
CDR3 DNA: TGTGCCAGCAGGATAGCGGGGGGCTCCTACAATGAGCAGTTCTTC
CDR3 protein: CASRIAGGSYNEQFF

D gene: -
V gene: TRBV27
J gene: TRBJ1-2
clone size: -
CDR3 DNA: TGTGCCAGCAGTTACTGGTCGAGCGGGGCCTATGGCTACACCTTC
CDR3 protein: CASSYWSSGAYGYTF

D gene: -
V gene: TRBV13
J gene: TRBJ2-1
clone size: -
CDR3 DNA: TGTGCCAGCAGCCTAGACAGTGATTCCTACAATGAGCAGTTCTTC
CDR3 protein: CASSLDSDSYNEQFF

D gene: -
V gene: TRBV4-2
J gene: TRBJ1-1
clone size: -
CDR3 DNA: TGTGCCAGCAGCCTTGGAGGGGGTATCACTGAAGCTTTCTTT
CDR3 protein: CASSLGGGITEAFF

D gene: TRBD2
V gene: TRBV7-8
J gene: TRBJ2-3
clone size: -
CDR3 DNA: TGTGCCAGCATCCCGGGAGGAGCGGGGGGCGTGCTTAGCACAGATACGCAGTATTTT
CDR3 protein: CASIPGGAGGVLSTDTQYF

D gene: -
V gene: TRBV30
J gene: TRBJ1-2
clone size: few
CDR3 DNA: TGTGCCTGGAGTTCGACAGGACTCGATGGCTACACCTTC
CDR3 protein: CAWSSTGLDGYTF

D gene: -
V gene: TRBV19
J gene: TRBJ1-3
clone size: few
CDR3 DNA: TGTGCCAGCCTAGACGGAATCTCTGGAAACACCATATATTTT
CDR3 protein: CASLDGISGNTIYF

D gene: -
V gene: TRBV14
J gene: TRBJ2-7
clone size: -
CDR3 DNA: TGTGCCAGCAGCCAAGATGCGGGACCAGGGGACTACGAGCAGTACTTC
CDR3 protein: CASSQDAGPGDYEQYF

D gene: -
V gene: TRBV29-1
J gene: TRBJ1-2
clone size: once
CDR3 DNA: TGCAGCGTTGACCTCGACAGTTATGGCTACACCTTC
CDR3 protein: CSVDLDSYGYTF

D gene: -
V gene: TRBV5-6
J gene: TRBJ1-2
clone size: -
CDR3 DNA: TGTGCCAGCAGCTCACAGGTTTTAGGCTATGGCTACACCTTC
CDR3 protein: CASSSQVLGYGYTF

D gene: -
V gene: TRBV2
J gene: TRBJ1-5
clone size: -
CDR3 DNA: TGTGCCAGCAGTGAAGGTCCCGGGGACAATCAGCCCCAGCATTTT
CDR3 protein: CASSEGPGDNQPQHF

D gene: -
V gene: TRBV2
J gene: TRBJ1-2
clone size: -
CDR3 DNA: TGTGCCAGCAGTGATTCCGGCTACTATGGCTACACCTTC
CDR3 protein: CASSDSGYYGYTF

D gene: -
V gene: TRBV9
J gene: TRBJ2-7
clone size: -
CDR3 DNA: TGCGCCAGCAGCGTCGGCGGTCCCTACGAGCAGTACTTC
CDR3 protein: CASSVGGPYEQYF

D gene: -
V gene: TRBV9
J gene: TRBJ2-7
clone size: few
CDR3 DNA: TGTGCCAGCAGCGTCGGGGACTCGGGCTACGAGCAGTACTTC
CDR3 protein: CASSVGDSGYEQYF

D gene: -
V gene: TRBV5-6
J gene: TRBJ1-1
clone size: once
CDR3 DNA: TGTGCCAGCACCCTGGGGTTGAACACTGAAGCTTTCTTT
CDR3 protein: CASTLGLNTEAFF

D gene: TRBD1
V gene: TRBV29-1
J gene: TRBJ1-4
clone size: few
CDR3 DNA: TGCAGCGTTGCCGGGACAGGGGACGAAAAACTGTTTTTT
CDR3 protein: CSVAGTGDEKLFF

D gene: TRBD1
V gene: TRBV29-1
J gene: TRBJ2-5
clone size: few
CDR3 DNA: TGCAGCGTGGGCACCCTCTGGACAGGGGCGGAGACCCAGTACTTC
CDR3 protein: CSVGTLWTGAETQYF

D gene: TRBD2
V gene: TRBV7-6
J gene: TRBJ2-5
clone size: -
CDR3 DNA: TGTGCCAGCAGCTTCCGTCCACCGGGACTAGCGGGAGAGACCCAGTACTTC
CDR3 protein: CASSFRPPGLAGETQYF

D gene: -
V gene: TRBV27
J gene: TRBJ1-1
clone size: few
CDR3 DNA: TGTGCCAGCTCTTGGGCAGTACAGAGTGAAGCTTTCTTT
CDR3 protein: CASSWAVQSEAFF

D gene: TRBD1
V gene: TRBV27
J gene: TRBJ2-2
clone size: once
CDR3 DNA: TGTGCCAGCGGTAAACAGGGGGCGGCCGGGGAGCTGTTTTTT
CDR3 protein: CASGKQGAAGELFF

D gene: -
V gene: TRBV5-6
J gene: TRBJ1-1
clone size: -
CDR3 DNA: TGTGCCAGCAGCTTGGACAACACTGAAGCTTTCTTT
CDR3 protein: CASSLDNTEAFF

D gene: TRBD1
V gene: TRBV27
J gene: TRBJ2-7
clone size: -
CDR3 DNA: TGTGCCAGCAGTATGGCCGGGACAGGGGTTTTCGAGCAGTACTTC
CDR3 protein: CASSMAGTGVFEQYF

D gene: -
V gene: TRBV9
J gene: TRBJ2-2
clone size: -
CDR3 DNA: TGTGCCAGCAGCGTAGGGGGCGCGGGCGGGGAGCTGTTTTTT
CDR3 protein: CASSVGGAGGELFF

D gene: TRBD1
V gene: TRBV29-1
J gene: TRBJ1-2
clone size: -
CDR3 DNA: TGCAGCGTTGTACAGGGGGACTATGGCTACACCTTC
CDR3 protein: CSVVQGDYGYTF

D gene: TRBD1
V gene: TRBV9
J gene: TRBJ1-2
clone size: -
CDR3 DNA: TGTGCCAGCAGCGAAGGAGGGGGCAGCTATGGCTACACCTTC
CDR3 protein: CASSEGGGSYGYTF

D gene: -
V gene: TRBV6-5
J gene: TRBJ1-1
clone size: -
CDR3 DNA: TGTGCCAGCAGCCAAGGGGCACTGAACACTGAAGCTTTCTTT
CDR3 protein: CASSQGALNTEAFF

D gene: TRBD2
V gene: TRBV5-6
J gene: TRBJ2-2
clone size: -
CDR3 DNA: TGTGCCAGCAGCCCTACCGGGACTACGGAGGTAACCGGGGAGCTGTTTTTT
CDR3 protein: CASSPTGTTEVTGELFF

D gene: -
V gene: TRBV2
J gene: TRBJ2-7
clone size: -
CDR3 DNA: TGTGCCAGAAGAACAGGGCTGTCGCAGTACTTC
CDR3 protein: CARRTGLSQYF